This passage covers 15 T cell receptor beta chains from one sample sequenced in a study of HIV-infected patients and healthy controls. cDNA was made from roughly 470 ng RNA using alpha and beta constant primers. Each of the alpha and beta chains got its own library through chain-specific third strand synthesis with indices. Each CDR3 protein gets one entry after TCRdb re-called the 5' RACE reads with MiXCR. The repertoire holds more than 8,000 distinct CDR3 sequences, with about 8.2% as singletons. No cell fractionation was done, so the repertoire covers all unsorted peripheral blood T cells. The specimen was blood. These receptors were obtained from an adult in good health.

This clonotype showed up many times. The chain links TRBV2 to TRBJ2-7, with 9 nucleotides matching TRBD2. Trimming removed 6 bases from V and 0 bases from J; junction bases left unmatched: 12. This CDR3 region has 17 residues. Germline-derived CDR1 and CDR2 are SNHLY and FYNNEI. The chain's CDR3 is CASSLIARLADSYEQYF. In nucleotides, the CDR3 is TGTGCCAGCAGCCTAATAGCCCGACTAGCGGACTCCTACGAGCAGTACTTC.

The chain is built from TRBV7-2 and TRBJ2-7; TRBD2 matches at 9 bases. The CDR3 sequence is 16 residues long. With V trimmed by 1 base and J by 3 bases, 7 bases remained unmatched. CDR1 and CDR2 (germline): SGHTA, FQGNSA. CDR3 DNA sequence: TGTGCCAGCAGCTTAGAGGGTAGTAGCGGGAGCTACGAGCAGTACTTC. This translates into CASSLEGSSGSYEQYF. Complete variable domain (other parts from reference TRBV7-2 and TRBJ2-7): GAGVSQSPSNKVTEKGKDVELRCDPISGHTALYWYRQSLGQGLEFLIYFQGNSAPDKSGLPSDRFSAERTGGSVSTLTIQRTQQEDSAVYLCASSLEGSSGSYEQYFGPGTRLTVT.

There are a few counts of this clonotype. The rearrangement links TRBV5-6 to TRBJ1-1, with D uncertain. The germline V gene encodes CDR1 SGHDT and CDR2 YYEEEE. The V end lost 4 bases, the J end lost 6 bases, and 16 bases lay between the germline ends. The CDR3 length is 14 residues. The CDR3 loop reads CASSPWSSNPEAFF. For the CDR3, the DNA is TGTGCCAGCAGCCCATGGTCTTCCAATCCTGAAGCTTTCTTT.

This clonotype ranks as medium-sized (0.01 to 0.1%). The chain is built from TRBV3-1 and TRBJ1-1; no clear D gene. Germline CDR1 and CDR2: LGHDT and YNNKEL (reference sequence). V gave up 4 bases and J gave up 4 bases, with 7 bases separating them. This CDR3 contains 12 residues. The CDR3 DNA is TGTGCCAGCAGCCTCCCCTCCACTGAAGCTTTCTTT. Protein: CASSLPSTEAFF.

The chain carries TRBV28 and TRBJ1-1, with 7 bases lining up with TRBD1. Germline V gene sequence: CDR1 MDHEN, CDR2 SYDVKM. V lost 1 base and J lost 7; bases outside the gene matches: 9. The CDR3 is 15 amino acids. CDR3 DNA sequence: TGTGCCAGCAGTTTATACCACAGGGGATCCGGTGAAGCTTTCTTT. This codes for CASSLYHRGSGEAFF.

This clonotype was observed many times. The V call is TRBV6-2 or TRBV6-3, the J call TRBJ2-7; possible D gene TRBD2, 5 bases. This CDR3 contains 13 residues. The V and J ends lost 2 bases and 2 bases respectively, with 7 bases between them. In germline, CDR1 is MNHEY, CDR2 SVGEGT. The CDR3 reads CASSYEGAYEQYF. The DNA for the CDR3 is TGTGCCAGCAGTTACGAGGGAGCCTACGAGCAGTACTTC.

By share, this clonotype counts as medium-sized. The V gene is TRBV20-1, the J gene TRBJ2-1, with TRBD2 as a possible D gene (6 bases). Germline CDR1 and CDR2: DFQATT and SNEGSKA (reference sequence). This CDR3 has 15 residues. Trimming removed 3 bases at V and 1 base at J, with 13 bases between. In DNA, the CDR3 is TGCAGTGCTAGGGTTCGCGGGAATTCCTACAATGAGCAGTTCTTC. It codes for CSARVRGNSYNEQFF.

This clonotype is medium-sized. CDR3 in DNA: TGTGCCAGCAGTCAGAACAGGGTATTTCCCTACGAGCAGTACTTC. Its translation is CASSQNRVFPYEQYF. This rearrangement joins TRBV6-6 to TRBJ2-7, with D maybe TRBD1 (6 bases). Germline V gene lookup returns CDR1 MNHNY and CDR2 SVGAGI (reference sequence). Trimming took 5 bases from V and 2 from J, leaving 16 bases between them. This CDR3 has 15 amino acids.

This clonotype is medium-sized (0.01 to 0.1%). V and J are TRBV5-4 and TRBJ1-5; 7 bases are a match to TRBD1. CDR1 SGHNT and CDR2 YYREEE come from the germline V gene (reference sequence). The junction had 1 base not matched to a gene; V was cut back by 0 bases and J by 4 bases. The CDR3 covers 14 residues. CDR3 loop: CASSLDRGNQPQHF. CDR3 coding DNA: TGTGCCAGCAGCTTGGACAGGGGTAATCAGCCCCAGCATTTT.

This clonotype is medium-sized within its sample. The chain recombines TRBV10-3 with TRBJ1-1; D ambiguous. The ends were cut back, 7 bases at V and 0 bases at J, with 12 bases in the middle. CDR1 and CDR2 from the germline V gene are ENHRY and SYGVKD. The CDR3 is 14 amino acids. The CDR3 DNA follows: TGTGCCATCACTGACTCATCGATGAACACTGAAGCTTTCTTT. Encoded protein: CAITDSSMNTEAFF.

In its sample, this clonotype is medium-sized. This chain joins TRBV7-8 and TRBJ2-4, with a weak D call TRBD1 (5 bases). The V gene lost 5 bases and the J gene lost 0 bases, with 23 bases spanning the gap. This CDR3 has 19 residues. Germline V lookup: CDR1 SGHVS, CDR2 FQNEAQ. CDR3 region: CASSPSPWGSHLAKNIQYF. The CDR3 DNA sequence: TGTGCCAGCAGCCCTTCCCCCTGGGGCAGCCATCTAGCCAAAAACATTCAGTACTTC.

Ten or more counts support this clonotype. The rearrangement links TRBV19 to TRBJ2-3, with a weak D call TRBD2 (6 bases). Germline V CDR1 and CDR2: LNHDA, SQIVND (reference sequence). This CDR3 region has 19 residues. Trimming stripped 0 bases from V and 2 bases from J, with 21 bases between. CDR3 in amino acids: CASSIDLGPRESHTDTQYF. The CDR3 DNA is TGTGCCAGTAGTATAGATCTTGGGCCCCGGGAGAGTCACACAGATACGCAGTATTTT.

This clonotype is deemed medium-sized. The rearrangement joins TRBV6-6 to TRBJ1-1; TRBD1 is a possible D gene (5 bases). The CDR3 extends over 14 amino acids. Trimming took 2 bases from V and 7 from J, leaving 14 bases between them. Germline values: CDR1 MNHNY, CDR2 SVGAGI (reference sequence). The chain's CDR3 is CASSYAGGRGEAFF. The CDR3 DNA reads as TGTGCCAGCAGTTACGCCGGAGGGAGGGGTGAAGCTTTCTTT.

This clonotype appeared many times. The CDR3 nucleotides are TGCAGTGCTAGATCGGAGGGGGCCCTAGATATCAATGAGCAGTTCTTC. Translated: CSARSEGALDINEQFF. The rearrangement joins TRBV20-1 to TRBJ2-1; a weak D match, TRBD1 (7 bases). Germline V gene sequence: CDR1 DFQATT, CDR2 SNEGSKA (reference sequence). CDR3 length: 16 residues. The ends were cut back, 2 bases at V and 6 bases at J, with 20 bases in the middle.

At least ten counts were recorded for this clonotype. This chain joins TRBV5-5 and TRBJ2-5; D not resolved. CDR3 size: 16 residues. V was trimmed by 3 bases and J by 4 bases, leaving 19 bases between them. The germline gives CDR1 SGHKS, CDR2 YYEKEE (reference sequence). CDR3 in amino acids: CASSSIGEFKAETQYF. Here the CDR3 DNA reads TGTGCCAGCAGCTCGATAGGCGAATTCAAAGCAGAGACCCAGTACTTC.